The 8 T cell receptor beta chains presented below share a single source sample, sequenced in a study of cytomegalovirus exposure and HLA in healthy donors. The table came from immunoSEQ multiplex PCR; TCRdb's copy has only in-frame clones and leaves some out. The table includes 160,000 or so clones, approximately 86% detected once. The sequencing sample was made of PBMCs. These receptors came from a man younger than 40 in good health and CMV-seropositive.

The J gene is TRBJ2-5, the V gene TRBV11-2, with 11 bases that match TRBD2. Germline V gene lookup returns CDR1 SGHAT and CDR2 FQNNGV. The junction had 9 bases not matched to a gene; V was cut back by 4 bases and J by 5 bases. There are 16 residues in the CDR3. This chain's CDR3 is CASSSLSGGARETQYF. The CDR3, as DNA: TGTGCCAGCAGCTCCCTTAGCGGGGGGGCGAGGGAGACCCAGTACTTC.

The genes are TRBV10-2 and TRBJ1-1, with TRBD1 matching over 7 bases. The CDR3 sequence is 13 residues long. Germline CDR1 reads WSHSY; CDR2 reads SAAADI. V lost 6 bases, J lost 1 base, and 2 bases stayed unmatched. CDR3 loop: CASRWDRNTEAFF. The CDR3 DNA follows: TGCGCCAGCAGATGGGACAGGAACACTGAAGCTTTCTTT.

The chain carries TRBV4-1 and TRBJ1-6; tentative D call: TRBD1 (6 bases). Per germline, CDR1 MGHRA and CDR2 YSYEKL. The V end lost 3 bases, the J end lost 10 bases, and 16 bases lay between the germline ends. The CDR3 length is 15 residues. The CDR3 sequence is CASSHRDILDSPLHF. The CDR3 DNA follows: TGCGCCAGCAGCCACCGGGACATCTTAGACTCACCCCTCCACTTT.

The chain joins TRBV10-3 to TRBJ2-5; 10 bases agree with TRBD2. With V trimmed by 0 bases and J by 4 bases, 8 bases remained unmatched. CDR1 is ENHRY, CDR2 SYGVKD, per germline. The CDR3 is 17 amino acids. CDR3 sequence (DNA): TGTGCCATCAGTGAGTCGCTAGCGGGGGCCGGCGGAGAGACCCAGTACTTC. Its protein product is CAISESLAGAGGETQYF.

This chain connects TRBV5-4 to TRBJ2-1; 8 positions agree with TRBD1. Germline lookup yields CDR1 SGHNT and CDR2 YYREEE (reference sequence). The CDR3 has 15 amino acids. The V and J ends lost 1 base and 7 bases, in that order; junction bases with no gene match: 7. The CDR3 sequence is CASSLSGQGWNEQFF. The CDR3 coding sequence is TGTGCCAGCAGCTTGTCCGGACAGGGTTGGAATGAGCAGTTCTTC.

The chain is built from TRBV11-2 and TRBJ2-7, with 8 bases lining up with TRBD1. The CDR3 length is 14 residues. V dropped 4 bases and J dropped 5; count of bases not matched to a gene: 7. CDR1 is SGHAT and CDR2 is FQNNGV in the germline V gene. CDR3 DNA sequence: TGTGCCAGCAGCTCCACAACAGGGGGAGACGAGCAGTACTTC. It specifies CASSSTTGGDEQYF.

This chain uses TRBV5-1 with TRBJ2-7; perhaps TRBD2 as D (5 bases). Germline V gene data show CDR1 as SGHRS and CDR2 as YFSETQ. CDR3 length: 12 amino acids. V dropped 7 bases and J dropped 2 bases, with 10 bases sitting between them. The CDR3: CASSPGAYEQYF. CDR3 nucleotide sequence: TGCGCCAGCTCCCCCGGGGCCTACGAGCAGTACTTC.

The J gene is TRBJ1-2, the V gene TRBV4-1, with a weak D call TRBD1 (5 bases). V lost 1 base, J lost 5 bases, and 11 bases lay in between. The CDR3 loop spans 14 amino acids. Germline loops: CDR1 MGHRA, CDR2 YSYEKL. CDR3 loop: CASSQGPGGYGYTF. For the CDR3, the DNA is TGCGCCAGCAGCCAAGGCCCGGGGGGTTATGGCTACACCTTC.